These 19 T cell receptor beta chains share one sample of origin, sequenced in a study of blood T cell repertoires in COVID-19. The protocol was immunoSEQ multiplex PCR, while the TCRdb copy is restricted to in-frame clones and leaves out a portion. The data hold roughly 72,000 clones, with 88% observed a single time. The sequencing sample was made of peripheral blood. Source of these receptors: a human donor in a cohort sampled during active COVID-19.

V gene TRBV2 combines with J gene TRBJ2-1, with D possibly being TRBD1 (6 bases). V dropped 5 bases and J dropped 7 bases, with 21 bases sitting between them. The CDR3 extends over 16 amino acids. Germline CDR1 is SNHLY and CDR2 is FYNNEI. CDR3 sequence reads: CASSQYHERTGNEQFF. The CDR3 nucleotides read TGTGCCAGCAGTCAATACCATGAGAGAACAGGGAATGAGCAGTTCTTC.

The chain links TRBV5-6 to TRBJ1-2; weak D call: TRBD1 (6 bases). Germline-derived CDR1 and CDR2 are SGHDT and YYEEEE. This CDR3 has 14 amino acids. Deletions cut 4 bases from V and 3 bases from J, with 13 bases between. CDR3 in DNA: TGTGCCAGCAGCGTAGACAGGTCCGACTATGGCTACACCTTC. It specifies CASSVDRSDYGYTF.

The chain is built from TRBV24-1 and TRBJ1-5; tentatively, D is TRBD1 (5 bases). The CDR3 is 14 residues long. Trimming took off 7 bases at V and 0 bases at J, with 9 bases between the two ends. CDR1 is KGHDR and CDR2 is SFDVKD in the germline V gene. This CDR3 is CATSEDNSNQPQHF. CDR3 nucleotides: TGTGCCACCAGCGAGGACAATAGCAATCAGCCCCAGCATTTT.

CDR3 sequence: CASSPSSGANVLTF. CDR3 coding DNA: TGTGCCAGCAGTCCGAGCTCTGGGGCCAACGTCCTGACTTTC. The chain carries TRBV27 and TRBJ2-6; no reliable D call. The germline V gene encodes CDR1 MNHEY and CDR2 SMNVEV (reference sequence). Trimming pared 5 bases from V and 0 bases from J, leaving 5 bases between. The CDR3 runs 14 residues.

The chain links TRBV11-3 to TRBJ1-2; D perhaps matches TRBD1 (6 bases). The V end lost 5 bases, the J end lost 0 bases, and 16 bases lay between the germline ends. The CDR3 loop spans 16 amino acids. CDR1 and CDR2 (germline): SGHNT, YENEEA. The CDR3 loop is CASSHRTVTTNYGYTF. The CDR3 DNA sequence: TGTGCCAGCAGCCACCGGACAGTAACTACTAACTATGGCTACACCTTC.

This chain connects TRBV9 to TRBJ2-5; no definite D call. Per the germline V gene, CDR1 is SGDLS and CDR2 is YYNGEE. The germline V and J ends were trimmed by 0 bases and 4 bases, with 7 bases remaining between them. CDR3 size: 13 residues. DNA for the CDR3: TGTGCCAGCAGCGTAGTAACCGGAGAGACCCAGTACTTC. Translation gives CASSVVTGETQYF.

The chain uses TRBV6-5 and TRBJ2-3; 10 bases are shared with TRBD2. CDR3 size: 13 residues. V was pared by 6 bases and J by 6 bases, with 3 bases of the junction left unmatched. Looked up from germline, CDR1 is MNHEY and CDR2 is SVGAGI. As DNA, the CDR3 is TGTGCCAGCAGAGCGGGGGGGCATGATACGCAGTATTTT. This gives the protein CASRAGGHDTQYF.

The chain couples TRBV6-2 or TRBV6-3 to TRBJ2-2; TRBD1 is a possible D gene (7 bases). This CDR3 is 16 amino acids long. V was pared by 6 bases and J by 5 bases, with 19 bases between. Germline V CDR1 and CDR2: MNHEY, SVGEGT. CDR3: CASSWRGLGMTGELFF. The CDR3 coding sequence is TGTGCCAGCAGCTGGAGGGGGCTAGGAATGACCGGGGAGCTGTTTTTT.

This sequence joins TRBV6-1 and TRBJ2-1, with D hard to call. Looked up from germline, CDR1 is MNHNS and CDR2 is SASEGT. Trimming shortened V by 1 base and J by 5 bases, and 6 bases separated the two germline ends. This CDR3 has 13 amino acids. For the CDR3, the DNA is TGTGCCAGCAGTGAAGTATCAGACAATGAGCAGTTCTTC. It codes for CASSEVSDNEQFF.

The genes are TRBV4-2 and TRBJ2-3; the match to TRBD2 covers 7 bases. The V segment lost 1 base and the J segment 4 bases; nucleotides outside the gene matches: 8. This CDR3 comprises 16 residues. CDR1 LGHNA and CDR2 YNFKEQ come from the germline V gene. CDR3 loop: CASSQGYREVADTQYF. In nucleotides, the CDR3 is TGTGCCAGCAGCCAAGGTTATCGGGAGGTTGCAGATACGCAGTATTTT.

The chain combines TRBV18 with TRBJ2-7; tentative D call: TRBD1 (6 bases). In germline, CDR1 is KGHSH, CDR2 LQKENI. The V and J ends lost 3 bases and 0 bases respectively, with 12 bases between them. CDR3 length: 15 amino acids. The CDR3 coding sequence is TGTGCCAGCTCACCGAGCACAGGGAGCTCCTACGAGCAGTACTTC. This sequence encodes CASSPSTGSSYEQYF. Full variable domain (missing parts from reference TRBV18 and TRBJ2-7): NAGVMQNPRHLVRRRGQEARLRCSPMKGHSHVYWYRQLPEEGLKFMVYLQKENIIDESGMPKERFSAEFPKEGPSILRIQQVVRGDSAAYFCASSPSTGSSYEQYFGPGTRLTVT.

The count of this clone is one. The chain links TRBV11-2 to TRBJ2-3, with 9 bases that match TRBD2. V was pared by 5 bases and J by 4 bases, with 4 bases of the junction left unmatched. Germline lookup yields CDR1 SGHAT and CDR2 FQNNGV. There are 14 residues in the CDR3. The CDR3 reads CASSVRLAADTQYF. The CDR3 DNA reads as TGTGCCAGCAGCGTCCGACTAGCGGCAGATACGCAGTATTTT.

V gene TRBV7-2 combines with J gene TRBJ2-1; weak D call: TRBD2 (6 bases). The CDR3 is 14 residues long. Trimming left V 8 bases short and J 5 bases short, with 16 bases between. Germline assignment: CDR1 SGHTA and CDR2 FQGNSA. The CDR3 nucleotides are TGTGCCAGCGGTAGTGGGACTCTCAACAATGAGCAGTTCTTC. It specifies CASGSGTLNNEQFF.

The J gene is TRBJ2-7, the V gene TRBV6-5; tentative D call: TRBD1 (5 bases). The CDR3 runs 14 residues. Trimming took off 2 bases at V and 6 bases at J, with 14 bases between the two ends. Germline loops: CDR1 MNHEY, CDR2 SVGAGI. The CDR3 nucleotides are TGTGCCAGCAGTTACCTCACTGGGGCGGCCGAGCAGTACTTC. This sequence encodes CASSYLTGAAEQYF.

V gene TRBV27 combines with J gene TRBJ1-2, with D possibly matching TRBD1 (5 bases). Per germline, CDR1 MNHEY and CDR2 SMNVEV (reference sequence). The CDR3 length is 15 residues. V lost 6 bases and J 1 base, leaving 15 bases between the germline ends. CDR3 protein: CASSSGVRDNYGYTF. As DNA, the CDR3 is TGTGCCAGCAGCTCGGGGGTAAGAGATAACTATGGCTACACCTTC.

This sequence joins TRBV3-1 (or the pseudogene TRBV3-2) and TRBJ1-3, with 10 bases lining up with TRBD1. There are 17 residues in the CDR3. Germline loops: CDR1 LGHDT, CDR2 YNNKEL (reference sequence). V gave up 3 bases and J gave up 5 bases; unmatched junction bases: 10. In nucleotides, the CDR3 is TGTGCCAGCAGCCAGACCTTGGGACAGGGGAGAAGAAACACCATATATTTT. This encodes CASSQTLGQGRRNTIYF.

The rearrangement uses TRBV24-1 and TRBJ2-3; TRBD2 is a possible D gene (6 bases). Trimming took off 4 bases at V and 5 bases at J, with 12 bases between the two ends. This CDR3 comprises 14 residues. Germline loops: CDR1 KGHDR, CDR2 SFDVKD. The CDR3 spells CATSDLTEGDTQYF. The CDR3 DNA follows: TGTGCCACCAGTGACCTCACGGAGGGAGATACGCAGTATTTT.

The chain combines TRBV3-1 (or the pseudogene TRBV3-2) with TRBJ1-6; D might be TRBD1 (6 bases). The CDR3 contains 17 residues. Germline V gene sequence: CDR1 LGHDT, CDR2 YNNKEL (reference sequence). V dropped 2 bases and J dropped 7 bases, with 18 bases sitting between them. The CDR3 DNA sequence: TGTGCCAGCAGCCAACCCTTGGACAGTCAATGGAATTCACCCCTCCACTTT. It encodes CASSQPLDSQWNSPLHF.

This clone was seen a handful of times. The rearrangement links TRBV7-8 to TRBJ1-2; no clear D. V was pared by 1 base and J by 0 bases, with 9 bases between. CDR3 length: 15 residues. Germline CDR1 is SGHVS and CDR2 is FQNEAQ. CDR3 sequence: CASSLVHRANYGYTF. The CDR3 DNA reads TGTGCCAGCAGCTTAGTTCACAGAGCTAACTATGGCTACACCTTC.